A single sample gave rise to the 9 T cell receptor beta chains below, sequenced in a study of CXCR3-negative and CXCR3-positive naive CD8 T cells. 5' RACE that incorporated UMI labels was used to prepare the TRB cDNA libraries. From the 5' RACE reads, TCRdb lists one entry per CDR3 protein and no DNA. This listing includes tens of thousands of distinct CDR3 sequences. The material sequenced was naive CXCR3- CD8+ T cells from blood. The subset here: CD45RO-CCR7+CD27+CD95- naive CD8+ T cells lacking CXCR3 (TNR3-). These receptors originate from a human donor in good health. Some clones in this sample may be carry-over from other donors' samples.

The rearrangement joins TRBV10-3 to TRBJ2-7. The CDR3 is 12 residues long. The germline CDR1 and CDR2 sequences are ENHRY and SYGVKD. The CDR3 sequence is CASGDEAYEQYF.

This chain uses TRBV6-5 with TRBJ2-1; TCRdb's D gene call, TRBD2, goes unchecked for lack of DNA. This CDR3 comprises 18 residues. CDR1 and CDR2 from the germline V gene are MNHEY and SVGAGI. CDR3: CASRPSGGAVSLHNEQFF.

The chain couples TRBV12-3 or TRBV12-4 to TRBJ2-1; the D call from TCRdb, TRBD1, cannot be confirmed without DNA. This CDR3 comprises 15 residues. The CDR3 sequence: CASSFGVTGVNEQFF.

CDR3 loop: CASSPRQAISYEQYF. The chain has TRBV18 and TRBJ2-7. The germline CDR1 and CDR2 sequences are KGHSH and LQKENI. The CDR3 runs to 15 residues.

The CDR3 spells CASSWGLAGPYEQYF. The chain uses TRBV12-3 or TRBV12-4 and TRBJ2-7; TCRdb calls TRBD2, which cannot be checked without DNA. The CDR3 length is 15 residues.

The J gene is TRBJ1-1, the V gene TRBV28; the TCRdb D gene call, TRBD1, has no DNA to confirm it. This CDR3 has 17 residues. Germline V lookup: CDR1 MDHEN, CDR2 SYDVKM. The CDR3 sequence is CASSSTDRGPGYTEAFF.

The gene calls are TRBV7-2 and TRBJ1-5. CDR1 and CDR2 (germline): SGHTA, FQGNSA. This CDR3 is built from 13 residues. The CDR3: CATRGNSNQPQHF.

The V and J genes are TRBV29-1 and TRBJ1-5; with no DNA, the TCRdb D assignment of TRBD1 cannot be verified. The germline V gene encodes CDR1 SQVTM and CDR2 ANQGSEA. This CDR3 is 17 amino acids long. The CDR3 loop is CSVEDPGTGYSNQPQHF.

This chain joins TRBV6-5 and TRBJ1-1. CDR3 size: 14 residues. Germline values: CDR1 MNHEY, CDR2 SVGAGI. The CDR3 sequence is CASSYSGFNTEAFF.